This T cell receptor (beta chain) was documented in a study of spatial heterogeneity in lung cancer. TCRdb ran MiXCR on the 5' RACE reads and lists one entry per CDR3 protein. The table shows about 2,800 distinct CDR3 sequences, with about 8.9% occurring only once. V shed 6 bases, J shed 7 bases, and the junction held 12 bases outside the gene matches. Looked up from germline, CDR1 is SGHVS and CDR2 is FQNEAQ. The CDR3 runs 17 residues. This sample's time point: sample taken at primary tumor resection. This clonotype has at least ten counts. V gene TRBV7-8 combines with J gene TRBJ2-1; 13 nucleotides align to TRBD2. The TCR sequence derives from a female donor with early-stage non-small cell lung cancer. Sequenced here: normal lung tissue next to the tumor, sampled at surgery. The CDR3 here is CASRLRTSGSSENEQFF. CDR3 bases: TGTGCCAGCAGGCTTAGGACTAGCGGGAGTTCAGAGAATGAGCAGTTCTTC.